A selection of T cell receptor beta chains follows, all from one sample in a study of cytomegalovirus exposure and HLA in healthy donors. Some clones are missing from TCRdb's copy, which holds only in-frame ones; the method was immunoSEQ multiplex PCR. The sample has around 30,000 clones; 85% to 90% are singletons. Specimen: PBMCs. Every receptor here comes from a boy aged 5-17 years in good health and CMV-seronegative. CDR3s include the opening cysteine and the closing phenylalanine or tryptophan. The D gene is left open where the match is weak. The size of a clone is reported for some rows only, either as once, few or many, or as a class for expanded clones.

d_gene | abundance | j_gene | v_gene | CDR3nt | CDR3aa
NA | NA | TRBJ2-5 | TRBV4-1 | TGCGCCAGCAGCCAATCAATCCCCGGGCCCGGGCGGGAAGAGACCCAGTACTTC | CASSQSIPGPGREETQYF
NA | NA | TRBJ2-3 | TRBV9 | TGTGCCAGCAGCGTAGACGGGTCCCACTTTTATACGCAGTATTTT | CASSVDGSHFYTQYF
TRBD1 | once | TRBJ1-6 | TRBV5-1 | TGCGCCAGCAGCTTGGTACTTGCGGGGACAGGGAATTCACCCCTCCACTTT | CASSLVLAGTGNSPLHF
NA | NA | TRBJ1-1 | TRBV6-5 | TGTGCCAGCAGTGACATTGGGAACACTGAAGCTTTCTTT | CASSDIGNTEAFF
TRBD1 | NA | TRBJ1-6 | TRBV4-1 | TGCGCCAGCAGCCAAGCTCCTTTGGGACAGTTAAATTCACCCCTCCACTTT | CASSQAPLGQLNSPLHF
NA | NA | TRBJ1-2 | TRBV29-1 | TGCAGCGTTGTTGAGAGTGACTATGGCTACACCTTC | CSVVESDYGYTF
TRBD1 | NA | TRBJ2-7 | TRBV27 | TGTGCCAGCACCCTAAGGATGGACAGGGTGGACGAGCAGTACTTC | CASTLRMDRVDEQYF
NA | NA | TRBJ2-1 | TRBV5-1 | TGCGCCAGCAGCCCTCAATTGGCCCTGACAAATGAGCAGTTCTTC | CASSPQLALTNEQFF
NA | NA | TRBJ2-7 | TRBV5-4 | TGTGCCAGCAGCTTGGACAGTAACGAGCAGTACTTC | CASSLDSNEQYF
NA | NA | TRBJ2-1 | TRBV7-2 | TGTGCCAGCAGCTTATTAATTGGGGGGGCCACAGACAATGAGCAGTTCTTC | CASSLLIGGATDNEQFF
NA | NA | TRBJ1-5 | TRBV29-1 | TGCAGCGTTTCTGGCCCTGGACAGAATCAGCCCCAGCATTTT | CSVSGPGQNQPQHF
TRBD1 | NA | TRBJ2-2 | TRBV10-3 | TGTGCCATCAGCCAGGGGGTGGCGAACACCGGGGAGCTGTTTTTT | CAISQGVANTGELFF
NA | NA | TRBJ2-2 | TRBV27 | TGTGCCAGCAGTCTAAATGAAAGGGGAACCGGGGAGCTGTTTTTT | CASSLNERGTGELFF
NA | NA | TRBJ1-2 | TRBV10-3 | TGTGCCATCAGTGAGTCGGCAGCATCCGGGAGGTCCTATGGCTACACCTTC | CAISESAASGRSYGYTF
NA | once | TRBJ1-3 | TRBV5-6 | TGTGCCAGCAGCTTAAACGACCCTGGAGGGAACACCATATATTTT | CASSLNDPGGNTIYF